This TCR beta chain came from a study of blood T cells in healthy people across ages. It was with a sample-barcoded 5' primer and a J-beta primer mix that a second PCR of about 7 to 12 cycles was run. TCRdb fed the 5' RACE reads into MiXCR, producing one record per CDR3 protein. This sample has about 780,000 distinct CDR3 sequences, with about half found just once. V was trimmed by 0 bases and J by 0 bases, leaving 5 bases between them. The CDR3 is 14 residues long. Germline CDR1 reads SGHTA; CDR2 reads FQGNSA. A few counts support this clonotype. Material for sequencing was blood. This chain joins TRBV7-2 and TRBJ2-5, with D hard to call. The receptor comes from an elderly man in good health. CDR3 coding DNA: TGTGCCAGCAGCTTAGCTCCTTACCAAGAGACCCAGTACTTC. Its protein product is CASSLAPYQETQYF.